The source of this TCR beta chain is a study of T cells after yellow fever vaccination. About the research overall: Some fractions had low cell numbers, and these were prepared with SMART-Seq v4 Ultra Low Input.

CDR3 size: 14 residues. V was clipped by 0 bases and J by 5 bases, with 11 bases between them. Germline V lookup: CDR1 MGHRA, CDR2 YSYEKL. With respect to this clonotype: Its antigen is unknown.

In TCRdb, the 5' RACE reads were re-called with MiXCR into one record per CDR3 protein. The data contain 25,000 to 30,000 distinct CDR3 sequences, around 5% of them singletons. Overall study findings and caveats: High-abundance clonotypes from the bulk population could contaminate FACS-sorted repertoires. Subsequent booster samples again held most clones from primary vaccination (roughly 95% CD4, roughly 90% CD8). Secondary responses were weaker yet peaked faster, day 5 versus 15.

V usage is TRBV4-1 and J usage is TRBJ2-7; possibly TRBD2 for D (5 bases). This sequence originates from a man younger than 45 who received the YFV17D yellow fever vaccine. Sequenced material: CD8+ T cells sorted from PBMCs, taken 10 days after the yellow fever booster vaccination. The CDR3 spells CASSQDRGFDEQYF. CDR3 sequence (DNA): TGCGCCAGCAGCCAAGATAGAGGGTTTGACGAGCAGTACTTC.